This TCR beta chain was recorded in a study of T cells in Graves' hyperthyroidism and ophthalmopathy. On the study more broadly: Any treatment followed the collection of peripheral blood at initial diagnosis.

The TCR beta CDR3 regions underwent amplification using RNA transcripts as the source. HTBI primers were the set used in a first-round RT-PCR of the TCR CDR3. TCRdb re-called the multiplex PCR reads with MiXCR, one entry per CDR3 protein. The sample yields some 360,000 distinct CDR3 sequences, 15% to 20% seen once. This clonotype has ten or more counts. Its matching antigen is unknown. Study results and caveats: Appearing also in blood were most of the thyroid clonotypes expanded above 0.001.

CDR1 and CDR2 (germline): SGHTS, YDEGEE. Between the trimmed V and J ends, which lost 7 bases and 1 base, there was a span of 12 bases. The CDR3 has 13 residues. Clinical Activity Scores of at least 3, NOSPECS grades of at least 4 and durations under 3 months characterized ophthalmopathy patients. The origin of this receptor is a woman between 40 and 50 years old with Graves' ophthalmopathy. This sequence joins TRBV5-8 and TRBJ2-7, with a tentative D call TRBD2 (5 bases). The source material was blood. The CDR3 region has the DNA TGTGCCAGCTCTGAGGGTTGGTCCTACGAGCAGTACTTC. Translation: CASSEGWSYEQYF.